A single sample is the source of the 27 T cell receptor beta chains below, sequenced in a study of T cell responses to AZD1222 COVID-19 vaccine. Data came from immunoSEQ multiplex PCR; TCRdb stores just in-frame clones and leaves some out. This sample has under 75,000 clones, with more than 85% found just once. The sample in question was peripheral blood, obtained on day 0 of AZD1222 vaccination. All receptors derive from an adult in good health.

This sequence joins TRBV19 and TRBJ2-1, with TRBD2 matching over 7 bases. Germline CDR1 LNHDA, CDR2 SQIVND (reference sequence). CDR3 length: 14 residues. V trimming: 5 bases; J trimming: 7 bases; junction bases outside the gene matches: 8. CDR3: CASSLAGVGNEQFF. CDR3 DNA sequence: TGTGCCAGTAGTTTGGCGGGAGTAGGTAATGAGCAGTTCTTC.

This chain links TRBV5-4 with TRBJ2-2, with TRBD1 matching over 9 bases. Germline lookup yields CDR1 SGHNT and CDR2 YYREEE (reference sequence). The CDR3 sequence is 14 residues long. V shed 8 bases, J shed 5 bases, and the junction held 7 bases outside the gene matches. In DNA form, the CDR3 reads TGTGCCAGTCAGGACAGGGGCAATACCGGGGAGCTGTTTTTT. Encoded protein: CASQDRGNTGELFF.

CDR3 bases: TGTGCTAGTGGTCTGACTTCGAACACTGAAGCTTTCTTT. It specifies CASGLTSNTEAFF. The chain carries TRBV12-5 and TRBJ1-1; no definite D call. V was cut by 5 bases and J by 1 base, with 8 bases left in between. CDR3 length: 13 amino acids. From germline, CDR1 is LGHNT and CDR2 FRNRAP.

This sequence joins TRBV21-1 and TRBJ2-2. TRBV21-1 is a pseudogene. CDR3 length: 17 amino acids. This CDR3 is CASRLIRELENTGELFF. The CDR3 DNA sequence: TGTGCCAGCCGGCTCATAAGAGAGTTGGAGAACACCGGGGAGCTGTTTTTT.

This sequence joins TRBV13 and TRBJ2-5; TRBD2 agrees at 13 bases. Germline-derived CDR1 and CDR2 are PRHDT and FYEKMQ (reference sequence). The CDR3 is made up of 16 amino acids. The V segment lost 3 bases and the J segment 0 bases; nucleotides outside the gene matches: 1. CDR3 nucleotides: TGTGCCAGCAGCTTCGGGACTAGCGGGGACCAAGAGACCCAGTACTTC. It specifies CASSFGTSGDQETQYF.

The J gene is TRBJ1-3, the V gene TRBV4-1; D remains ambiguous. The CDR3 has 15 residues. CDR1 and CDR2 from the germline V gene are MGHRA and YSYEKL. Trimming stripped 4 bases from V and 4 bases from J, with 14 bases between. The CDR3 here is CASSPGFSKGNTIYF. DNA of the CDR3: TGCGCCAGCAGCCCCGGTTTTAGTAAAGGAAACACCATATATTTT.

V usage is TRBV5-1 and J usage is TRBJ2-1; D might be TRBD2 (6 bases). The V end lost 0 bases, the J end lost 7 bases, and 14 bases lay between the germline ends. The CDR3 is 15 amino acids. CDR1 and CDR2 (germline): SGHRS, YFSETQ. CDR3 sequence reads: CASSLEGAGLNEQFF. CDR3 DNA: TGCGCCAGCAGCTTGGAGGGTGCGGGGCTGAATGAGCAGTTCTTC.

The rearrangement links TRBV7-8 to TRBJ2-5, with TRBD2 identical over 9 bases. Trimming at V came to 3 bases and at J to 4 bases, leaving 6 bases not matched to a gene. The CDR3 length is 15 residues. Per germline, CDR1 SGHVS and CDR2 FQNEAQ. CDR3 amino acids: CASSFIAGEGETQYF. The CDR3 coding sequence is TGTGCCAGCAGCTTCATAGCGGGAGAAGGAGAGACCCAGTACTTC.

The gene calls are TRBV11-2 and TRBJ1-1; D is ambiguous. Germline CDR1 is SGHAT and CDR2 is FQNNGV. CDR3 size: 15 residues. The V gene lost 7 bases and the J gene lost 5 bases, with 20 bases spanning the gap. The CDR3 nucleotides are TGTGCCAGCAAGCTTAGGGCAGGCTCGGGGACTGAAGCTTTCTTT. Translated: CASKLRAGSGTEAFF.

The chain is built from TRBV28 and TRBJ1-5, with 7 nucleotides matching TRBD1. The CDR3 runs to 15 residues. The V segment lost 2 bases and the J segment 3 bases; nucleotides outside the gene matches: 4. Per the germline V gene, CDR1 is MDHEN and CDR2 is SYDVKM. The CDR3 sequence is CASSLTGEPNQPQHF. The DNA of the CDR3 is TGTGCCAGCAGTTTAACAGGGGAACCCAATCAGCCCCAGCATTTT.

The sample holds a few counts of this clone. The rearrangement links TRBV30 to TRBJ2-4; a possible D gene is TRBD1 (7 bases). The germline CDR1 and CDR2 sequences are GTSNPN and SVGIG (reference sequence). The V and J ends lost 3 bases and 8 bases respectively, with 17 bases between them. The CDR3 spans 14 residues. CDR3 bases: TGTGCCTGGAGGGAGGGGGCTTATGGGGACATTCAGTACTTC. This gives the protein CAWREGAYGDIQYF.

This clone has just a few counts. The gene calls are TRBV6-6 and TRBJ1-4, with D uncertain. Trimming cost V 7 bases and J 7 bases, with 16 bases left between them. Per the germline V gene, CDR1 is MNHNY and CDR2 is SVGAGI (reference sequence). The CDR3 length is 14 residues. CDR3 in DNA: TGTGCCAGCAAGACGGGGAGGGCGGGTGAAAAACTGTTTTTT. It yields the protein CASKTGRAGEKLFF.

This clone was observed once. The CDR3 loop is CASSRVPNYGYTF. DNA of the CDR3: TGTGCCAGCAGTAGGGTACCTAACTATGGCTACACCTTC. V is TRBV27 and J is TRBJ1-2; no definite D call. Per the germline V gene, CDR1 is MNHEY and CDR2 is SMNVEV (reference sequence). Trimming took off 5 bases at V and 0 bases at J, with 7 bases between the two ends. This CDR3 is built from 13 residues.

This chain connects TRBV10-3 to TRBJ1-1; TRBD1 aligns across 8 bases. From germline, CDR1 is ENHRY and CDR2 SYGVKD. The trim removed 5 bases at V and 4 bases at J, leaving 3 bases unmatched. The length of the CDR3 is 13 residues. CDR3 DNA: TGTGCCATCAGTCCACAGGGGGGCACTGAAGCTTTCTTT. Translating it yields CAISPQGGTEAFF.

The chain combines TRBV6-5 with TRBJ2-3; D is unresolved. Between the trimmed V and J ends, which lost 6 bases and 6 bases, there was a span of 10 bases. This CDR3 has 12 residues. The germline V gene has CDR1 MNHEY and CDR2 SVGAGI. The CDR3 reads CASRSSGDTQYF. CDR3 nucleotides: TGTGCCAGCAGGTCTTCTGGGGATACGCAGTATTTT.

The J gene is TRBJ2-7, the V gene TRBV6-5; 7 nucleotides agree with TRBD2. Germline loops: CDR1 MNHEY, CDR2 SVGAGI. The CDR3 length is 16 residues. V lost 2 bases, J lost 0 bases, and 7 bases stayed unmatched. CDR3 region: CASSYGRGEISYEQYF. For the CDR3, the DNA is TGTGCCAGCAGTTACGGTCGGGGGGAGATCTCCTACGAGCAGTACTTC.

The chain recombines TRBV5-1 with TRBJ1-1; D ambiguous. The V and J ends lost 3 bases and 1 base respectively, with 10 bases between them. The CDR3 length is 14 residues. Germline CDR1 is SGHRS and CDR2 is YFSETQ. CDR3 sequence: CASSSLASNTEAFF. The CDR3 DNA reads as TGCGCCAGCAGCTCCCTGGCCTCGAACACTGAAGCTTTCTTT.

The V call is TRBV28, the J call TRBJ1-1, with a possible D match to TRBD1 (5 bases). The V gene's germline CDR1 is MDHEN and CDR2 SYDVKM. CDR3 length: 12 amino acids. The germline V and J ends were trimmed by 8 bases and 0 bases, with 7 bases remaining between them. Written as DNA, the CDR3 is TGTGCCAGCGGGGCTTTGAACACTGAAGCTTTCTTT. Translation: CASGALNTEAFF.

The chain joins TRBV2 to TRBJ1-5; 7 bases are a match to TRBD1. V lost 5 bases, J lost 3 bases, and 13 bases stayed unmatched. In germline, CDR1 is SNHLY, CDR2 FYNNEI. The CDR3 contains 17 residues. The CDR3 DNA is TGTGCCAGCAGTCCTCCCTCATTTGGGACAGACAATCAGCCCCAGCATTTT. Amino acids: CASSPPSFGTDNQPQHF.

The J gene is TRBJ2-5, the V gene TRBV4-2; D unresolved. Per germline, CDR1 LGHNA and CDR2 YNFKEQ. Trimming removed 3 bases from V and 0 bases from J, with 5 bases in between. The CDR3 contains 13 residues. The CDR3 here is CASSHPHQETQYF. The CDR3 bases are TGTGCCAGCAGCCATCCTCACCAAGAGACCCAGTACTTC.

The chain couples TRBV2 to TRBJ1-6, with D tentatively TRBD1 (6 bases). V gave up 6 bases and J gave up 0 bases, with 15 bases separating them. This CDR3 contains 17 residues. Germline V gene data show CDR1 as SNHLY and CDR2 as FYNNEI. The CDR3 loop reads CASRDTGRSSYNSPLHF. The CDR3 DNA reads TGTGCCAGCAGGGACACAGGGAGAAGCTCCTATAATTCACCCCTCCACTTT.

The V call is TRBV3-1 (or the pseudogene TRBV3-2), the J call TRBJ1-4, with a weak D call TRBD1 (5 bases). Trimming cost V 1 base and J 6 bases, with 15 bases left between them. The CDR3 length is 16 residues. Per germline, CDR1 LGHDT and CDR2 YNNKEL (reference sequence). The CDR3 nucleotides read TGTGCCAGCAGCCAAGCCCGAGGGGATTGGGATGAAAAACTGTTTTTT. Its translation: CASSQARGDWDEKLFF.

The chain couples TRBV6-5 to TRBJ1-4; maybe TRBD1 (5 bases). Germline V CDR1 and CDR2: MNHEY, SVGAGI. The CDR3 covers 13 residues. V lost 7 bases, J lost 12 bases, and 18 bases lay in between. DNA for the CDR3: TGTGCCAGCACCCAGGGAGGTCCGGAAGAACTGTTTTTT. This gives the protein CASTQGGPEELFF.

The V gene is TRBV19, the J gene TRBJ1-6; no clear D gene. The CDR3 covers 18 residues. Germline-derived CDR1 and CDR2 are LNHDA and SQIVND (reference sequence). V was trimmed by 5 bases and J by 0 bases, leaving 17 bases between them. The CDR3 sequence: CASSPALRAGSYNSPLHF. The CDR3 DNA follows: TGTGCCAGTAGTCCGGCTTTGAGGGCGGGCTCCTATAATTCACCCCTCCACTTT. Full variable domain (rest looked up from reference TRBV19 and TRBJ1-6): DGGITQSPKYLFRKEGQNVTLSCEQNLNHDAMYWYRQDPGQGLRLIYYSQIVNDFQKGDIAEGYSVSREKKESFPLTVTSAQKNPTAFYLCASSPALRAGSYNSPLHFGNGTRLTVT.

The chain uses TRBV30 and TRBJ1-5; D remains ambiguous. Trimming shortened V by 1 base and J by 2 bases, and 3 bases separated the two germline ends. Per germline, CDR1 GTSNPN and CDR2 SVGIG (reference sequence). This CDR3 is 12 amino acids long. CDR3 sequence reads: CAWSGGNQPQHF. The CDR3 DNA is TGTGCCTGGAGTGGCGGCAATCAGCCCCAGCATTTT.

This chain joins TRBV28 and TRBJ1-2, with D hard to call. V lost 4 bases and J lost 0, with 15 bases in between. Per germline, CDR1 MDHEN and CDR2 SYDVKM. There are 16 residues in the CDR3. CDR3 protein: CASSSNSFTSNYGYTF. The CDR3 DNA is TGTGCCAGCAGTTCGAACAGCTTCACCTCTAACTATGGCTACACCTTC.

This chain links TRBV4-1 with TRBJ2-7; D may be TRBD1 or TRBD2 (6 bases each). CDR3 size: 15 residues. The germline V gene has CDR1 MGHRA and CDR2 YSYEKL. V lost 5 bases, J lost 2 bases, and 16 bases lay in between. The CDR3 DNA follows: TGCGCCAGCAGCTCTCAGGAGGGGGTGACCTACGAGCAGTACTTC. Translated: CASSSQEGVTYEQYF.